These 3 T cell receptor beta chains were all obtained from the same sample, sequenced in a study of cytomegalovirus exposure and HLA in healthy donors. 60 Vbeta and 13 Jbeta primers were used in PCR. The repertoire was sequenced with immunoSEQ multiplex PCR; TCRdb's copy has only in-frame clones and lacks some. The repertoire holds roughly 100,000 clones, with around four fifths as singletons. The sample consisted of PBMCs. Receptors originate from a young man in good health and CMV-seronegative.

The J gene is TRBJ1-5, the V gene TRBV19, with D perhaps matching TRBD1 (5 bases). Per the germline V gene, CDR1 is LNHDA and CDR2 is SQIVND (reference sequence). Trimming stripped 7 bases from V and 5 bases from J, with 12 bases between. This CDR3 comprises 13 residues. The chain's CDR3 is CASKEGPYQPQHF. DNA for the CDR3: TGTGCCAGTAAGGAGGGGCCATATCAGCCCCAGCATTTT. Full variable domain (outside the CDR3, taken from reference TRBV19 and TRBJ1-5): DGGITQSPKYLFRKEGQNVTLSCEQNLNHDAMYWYRQDPGQGLRLIYYSQIVNDFQKGDIAEGYSVSREKKESFPLTVTSAQKNPTAFYLCASKEGPYQPQHFGDGTRLSIL.

J is TRBJ1-1 and V is TRBV5-4, with D perhaps matching TRBD1 (6 bases). Germline CDR1 is SGHNT and CDR2 is YYREEE (reference sequence). The CDR3 has 16 residues. V was clipped by 0 bases and J by 4 bases, with 16 bases between them. CDR3 residues: CASSLGRGGLPTEAFF. DNA of the CDR3: TGTGCCAGCAGCTTGGGTCGGGGGGGCTTGCCCACTGAAGCTTTCTTT. Drawing the rest from reference TRBV5-4 and TRBJ1-1, the complete variable domain is ETGVTQSPTHLIKTRGQQVTLRCSSQSGHNTVSWYQQALGQGPQFIFQYYREEENGRGNFPPRFSGLQFPNYSSELNVNALELDDSALYLCASSLGRGGLPTEAFFGQGTRLTVV.

J is TRBJ1-6 and V is TRBV5-1, with 8 bases fitting TRBD1. V lost 5 bases and J lost 7; bases outside the gene matches: 5. The CDR3 is 14 residues long. CDR1 and CDR2 from the germline V gene are SGHRS and YFSETQ. The CDR3 sequence: CASRPGQGNSPLHF. Written as DNA, the CDR3 is TGCGCCAGCAGACCTGGACAGGGAAATTCACCCCTCCACTTT.